These 13 T cell receptor beta chains came from one sample sequenced in a study of T cell changes during pregnancy in multiple sclerosis. TCRdb's copy holds only in-frame clones and misses some; the assay was immunoSEQ multiplex PCR. The data contain 35,000 to 40,000 clones, approximately 90% of them seen just once; the ten biggest clones take up roughly 0.72%. Sequenced material: CD4+ T cells from peripheral blood mononuclear cells, taken in the third trimester of pregnancy. These receptors were taken from a female donor with multiple sclerosis, enrolled in a pregnancy study.

The chain carries TRBV29-1 and TRBJ2-7, with 9 bases matching TRBD2. The germline gives CDR1 SQVTM, CDR2 ANQGSEA. V was clipped by 6 bases and J by 4 bases; unmatched bases: 10. The CDR3 has 14 residues. CDR3 amino acids: CSVTTSGLTYEQYF. The CDR3 DNA follows: TGCAGCGTGACAACTAGCGGGCTTACTTACGAGCAGTACTTC.

This chain connects TRBV9 to TRBJ2-1, with 13 bases identical to TRBD2. This CDR3 is built from 18 residues. The V segment lost 4 bases and the J segment 4 bases; nucleotides outside the gene matches: 11. Germline assignment: CDR1 SGDLS and CDR2 YYNGEE. The CDR3 nucleotides are TGTGCCAGCAGCCAACCACTAGCGGGAGGGCCAGGGTACAATGAGCAGTTCTTC. The encoded protein is CASSQPLAGGPGYNEQFF.

The rearrangement links TRBV7-2 to TRBJ1-2, with a possible D match to TRBD1 (5 bases). With 0 bases removed from V and 0 bases from J, the gap between germline ends came to 14 bases. Germline V gives CDR1 SGHTA, CDR2 FQGNSA. This CDR3 spans 17 amino acids. The CDR3 here is CASSLALRATANYGYTF. CDR3 DNA: TGTGCCAGCAGCTTAGCTCTCAGGGCAACGGCTAACTATGGCTACACCTTC.

The chain uses TRBV29-1 and TRBJ2-7; a possible D gene is TRBD2 (5 bases). Trimming left V 3 bases short and J 0 bases short, with 6 bases between. The CDR3 covers 12 residues. Germline V gives CDR1 SQVTM, CDR2 ANQGSEA. Written as DNA, the CDR3 is TGCAGCGTTGAGAGGGACTCCTACGAGCAGTACTTC. It specifies CSVERDSYEQYF.

The CDR3 protein is CASSEAREGWTEAFF. DNA of the CDR3: TGTGCCAGCAGTGAAGCGCGAGAGGGTTGGACTGAAGCTTTCTTT. V usage is TRBV2 and J usage is TRBJ1-1; no reliable D call. Trimming pared 0 bases from V and 5 bases from J, leaving 13 bases between. The germline V gene encodes CDR1 SNHLY and CDR2 FYNNEI. This CDR3 has 15 residues.

The chain combines TRBV10-2 with TRBJ2-7; D gene uncertain. The CDR3 runs 15 residues. Trimming took 5 bases from V and 0 from J, leaving 14 bases between them. The germline V gene encodes CDR1 WSHSY and CDR2 SAAADI. The CDR3 sequence: CASSQFQWSSYEQYF. The CDR3 DNA reads TGCGCCAGCAGTCAATTCCAGTGGAGCTCCTACGAGCAGTACTTC.

The chain couples TRBV27 to TRBJ1-4; 8 nucleotides align to TRBD1. The CDR3 length is 19 residues. Trimming removed 8 bases from V and 1 base from J; junction bases left unmatched: 18. Germline V gene lookup returns CDR1 MNHEY and CDR2 SMNVEV (reference sequence). CDR3 DNA: TGTGCCAGCGCACCTACCGGACAGGGTGATTTTGAAACTAATGAAAAACTGTTTTTT. Translating it yields CASAPTGQGDFETNEKLFF.

V gene TRBV5-4 combines with J gene TRBJ2-7; 8 bases match TRBD2. V was pared by 5 bases and J by 4 bases, with 14 bases of the junction left unmatched. The CDR3 is made up of 16 amino acids. Per germline, CDR1 SGHNT and CDR2 YYREEE (reference sequence). The CDR3 DNA sequence: TGTGCCAGCAGATTATCACTAGCGGAACCAAGTTACGAGCAGTACTTC. Encoded protein: CASRLSLAEPSYEQYF.

This chain connects TRBV10-3 to TRBJ2-3; TRBD2 is a possible D gene (6 bases). The V gene lost 4 bases and the J gene lost 2 bases, with 13 bases spanning the gap. The CDR3 contains 15 residues. Germline lookup yields CDR1 ENHRY and CDR2 SYGVKD. CDR3 nucleotides: TGTGCCATCAGTGTTGCGGGGAAAAACACAGATACGCAGTATTTT. Translating it yields CAISVAGKNTDTQYF.

The chain uses TRBV7-9 and TRBJ2-2, with D perhaps TRBD1 (6 bases). V was shortened by 6 bases and J by 3 bases, with 11 bases between the two germline ends. The germline V gene has CDR1 SEHNR and CDR2 FQNEAQ (reference sequence). The CDR3 loop spans 14 amino acids. CDR3 DNA: TGTGCCAGCAGAACCAGGGGTGACACCGGGGAGCTGTTTTTT. Its protein is CASRTRGDTGELFF.

The chain has TRBV6-1 and TRBJ2-7; D may be TRBD1 (6 bases). This CDR3 spans 15 amino acids. Germline CDR1 and CDR2: MNHNS and SASEGT. Trimming removed 8 bases at V and 4 bases at J, with 21 bases between. The CDR3 DNA reads TGTGCCAGCGGGGTGGGGGCTACGCAGGTTTACGAGCAGTACTTC. This sequence encodes CASGVGATQVYEQYF.

This clone was seen once. This chain links TRBV5-4 with TRBJ2-7, with D tentatively TRBD2 (5 bases). The CDR3 has 15 residues. Germline loops: CDR1 SGHNT, CDR2 YYREEE (reference sequence). V lost 0 bases and J 2 bases, leaving 12 bases between the germline ends. CDR3 DNA: TGTGCCAGCAGCTTGGGGCTAGCTGACACCTACGAGCAGTACTTC. Amino acid sequence: CASSLGLADTYEQYF.

The chain has TRBV29-1 and TRBJ1-1, with D unclear. The CDR3 loop spans 15 amino acids. Germline V gene lookup returns CDR1 SQVTM and CDR2 ANQGSEA. V gave up 2 bases and J gave up 0 bases, with 13 bases separating them. In DNA form, the CDR3 reads TGCAGCGTTGAAAACGGGGTGAGGGTGAACACTGAAGCTTTCTTT. This codes for CSVENGVRVNTEAFF.